The TCR beta chain described here comes from a study of cytomegalovirus exposure and HLA in healthy donors. Study details: Early on, a data release was issued that held tens of millions of unique TCRs from HLA-typed donors. Findings and limits, study-wide: The likely origin of a cluster of highly shared sequence variants was a sequencing artifact.

Trimming pared 9 bases from V and 1 base from J, leaving 12 bases between. The germline V gene encodes CDR1 MDHEN and CDR2 SYDVKM. The CDR3 spans 13 residues. PCR amplification relied on 60 Vbeta primers (plus 13 Jbeta primers). The protocol was immunoSEQ multiplex PCR, while the TCRdb copy is restricted to in-frame clones and leaves out a portion. The sample lists tens of thousands of clones, 85% to 95% occurring once. As to this clone: Its antigen is not identified.

This rearrangement joins TRBV28 to TRBJ2-5, with D possibly being TRBD2 (7 bases). The receptor was derived from a woman younger than 30 in good health and CMV-seronegative. Sequenced: PBMCs. The CDR3 spells CASRGATQETQYF. The DNA for the CDR3 is TGTGCCAGTCGGGGGGCCACCCAAGAGACCCAGTACTTC.